Reported below is one T cell receptor (beta chain). In the original workflow: The assay estimated nucleated cells by amplifying reference gene primers. Generated by immunoSEQ multiplex PCR, the TCRdb table keeps only in-frame clones and is missing some. The V and J calls and clone size were taken over from that table, and D and trimming were inferred from the DNA. This sample has under 75,000 clones, with around 87% found just once. This entry is derived from a study of blood T cell repertoires in COVID-19. About the research overall: Acute and convalescent COVID-19 samples came from the United States, Italy and Spain. PBMCs, B-cell-depleted T cells, or T cells provided the cDNA or gDNA that made up the material.

V lost 1 base and J 0 bases, leaving 17 bases between the germline ends. Germline CDR1 reads SGHDT; CDR2 reads YYEEEE. CDR3 size: 18 residues. The genes are TRBV5-6 and TRBJ1-3, with a tentative D call TRBD1 (5 bases). This receptor was taken from a man aged 45-65 years with acute or convalescent COVID-19. The specimen was peripheral blood. The DNA for the CDR3 is TGTGCCAGCAGCTTGACGCAGGGTGGCTGGAACTCTGGAAACACCATATATTTT. Its translation is CASSLTQGGWNSGNTIYF.